This T cell receptor (beta chain) comes out of a study of T cells after yellow fever vaccination. The study, taken as a whole, reports: Few clonotypes appeared in both CD4 and CD8 compartments. Most clones from primary vaccination resurfaced after the booster (96% CD4, around 90% CD8).

The V and J ends lost 6 bases and 3 bases respectively, with 8 bases between them. The CDR3 contains 12 residues. The germline V gene encodes CDR1 DFQATT and CDR2 SNEGSKA (reference sequence). With regard to this clonotype: Its target is not known.

TCRdb reprocessed the 5' RACE reads via MiXCR and lists one record per CDR3 protein. The sample contains 400,000 to 650,000 distinct CDR3 sequences, 20% to 25% of which appear only once. The sample in question was PBMCs, obtained approximately 20 days after the first yellow fever vaccination. The clonotype was recovered from a man aged 18 to 29 who received the YFV17D yellow fever vaccine. The chain carries TRBV20-1 and TRBJ1-4; TRBD1 is a possible D gene (5 bases). CDR3 bases: TGCAGTGCGCGGACACCTAATGAAAAACTGTTTTTT. It encodes CSARTPNEKLFF.